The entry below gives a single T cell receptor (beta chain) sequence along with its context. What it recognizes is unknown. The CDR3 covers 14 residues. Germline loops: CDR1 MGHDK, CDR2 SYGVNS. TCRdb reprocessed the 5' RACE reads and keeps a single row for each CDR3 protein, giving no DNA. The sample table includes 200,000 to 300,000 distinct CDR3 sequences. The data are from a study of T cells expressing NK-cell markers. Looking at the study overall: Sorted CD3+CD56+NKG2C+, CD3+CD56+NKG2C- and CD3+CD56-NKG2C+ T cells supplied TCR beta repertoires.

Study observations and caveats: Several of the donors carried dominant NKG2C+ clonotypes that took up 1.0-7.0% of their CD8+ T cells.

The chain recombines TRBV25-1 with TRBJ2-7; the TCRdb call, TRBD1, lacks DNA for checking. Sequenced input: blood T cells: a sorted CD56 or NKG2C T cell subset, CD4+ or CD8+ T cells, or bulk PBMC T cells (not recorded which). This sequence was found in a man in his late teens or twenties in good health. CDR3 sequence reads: CASRTRDPNYEQYF.